Each of the 22 T cell receptor beta chains below was sequenced from the same sample in a study of cytomegalovirus exposure and HLA in healthy donors. The PCR employed 60 Vbeta primers together with 13 Jbeta primers. TCRdb's table, derived via immunoSEQ multiplex PCR, lists solely in-frame clones and lacks some. The data show roughly 100,000 clones, 75% to 90% seen once. Material: PBMCs. These receptors came from a man younger than 45 in good health and CMV-seropositive.

The V gene is TRBV5-8, the J gene TRBJ1-4, with 9 bases matching TRBD1. Germline CDR1 SGHTS, CDR2 YDEGEE. This CDR3 is 15 amino acids long. V shed 3 bases and J 8 bases; nucleotides not matched to a gene: 8. CDR3 in amino acids: CASSSITGGWEKLFF. DNA of the CDR3: TGTGCCAGCAGCTCCATCACAGGGGGCTGGGAAAAACTGTTTTTT.

The gene calls are TRBV19 and TRBJ2-7; a possible D gene is TRBD2 (6 bases). Germline lookup yields CDR1 LNHDA and CDR2 SQIVND (reference sequence). The CDR3 contains 12 residues. V was clipped by 9 bases and J by 6 bases, with 15 bases between them. The CDR3 reads CASSGGFGEQYF. CDR3 coding DNA: TGTGCCAGCAGTGGGGGGTTTGGCGAGCAGTACTTC.

In its sample, this clone was seen once. The chain is built from TRBV7-9 and TRBJ2-3; tentative D call: TRBD1 (6 bases). The germline V gene has CDR1 SEHNR and CDR2 FQNEAQ (reference sequence). CDR3 length: 12 amino acids. V was clipped by 5 bases and J by 8 bases, with 11 bases between them. The CDR3, as DNA: TGTGCCAGCAGCGGGGGCTGGGGTACGCAGTATTTT. Translation gives CASSGGWGTQYF.

This chain links TRBV30 with TRBJ1-4; D remains unclear. The CDR3 sequence is 12 residues long. Germline assignment: CDR1 GTSNPN and CDR2 SVGIG (reference sequence). V was clipped by 3 bases and J by 8 bases, with 10 bases between them. The CDR3 DNA is TGTGCCTGGAGCGCGGGTCGAGAAAAACTGTTTTTT. Translation gives CAWSAGREKLFF.

The V call is TRBV7-8, the J call TRBJ2-5; D unclear. The germline V gene encodes CDR1 SGHVS and CDR2 FQNEAQ. The CDR3 runs to 11 residues. Trimming took 6 bases from V and 5 from J, leaving 7 bases between them. The CDR3 DNA follows: TGTGCCAGCAGTATCGCGGAGACCCAGTACTTC. As protein: CASSIAETQYF. Drawing the rest from reference TRBV7-8 and TRBJ2-5, the complete variable domain is GAGVSQSPRYKVAKRGQDVALRCDPISGHVSLFWYQQALGQGPEFLTYFQNEAQLDKSGLPSDRFFAERPEGSVSTLKIQRTQQEDSAVYLCASSIAETQYFGPGTRLLVL.

In regard to this clone: The same CDR3 can be traced to other DNA sequences in this sample. V gene TRBV18 combines with J gene TRBJ1-1, with a tentative D call TRBD1 (5 bases). The CDR3 is 13 amino acids. Germline V gene lookup returns CDR1 KGHSH and CDR2 LQKENI. V gave up 6 bases and J gave up 3 bases, with 11 bases separating them. The CDR3 nucleotides are TGTGCCAGCTCTACCGGGGGTGACACTGAAGCTTTCTTT. Residues: CASSTGGDTEAFF. The variable domain in full, completed from reference TRBV18 and TRBJ1-1, reads NAGVMQNPRHLVRRRGQEARLRCSPMKGHSHVYWYRQLPEEGLKFMVYLQKENIIDESGMPKERFSAEFPKEGPSILRIQQVVRGDSAAYFCASSTGGDTEAFFGQGTRLTVV.

V is TRBV7-9 and J is TRBJ2-7, with a weak D call TRBD2 (6 bases). The V gene lost 8 bases and the J gene lost 2 bases, with 10 bases spanning the gap. The CDR3 runs 12 residues. Germline V lookup: CDR1 SEHNR, CDR2 FQNEAQ (reference sequence). The CDR3 DNA reads as TGTGCCAGCGGGACTGTAACCTACGAGCAGTACTTC. Amino acids: CASGTVTYEQYF.

The genes are TRBV30 and TRBJ2-2, with a weak D call TRBD1 (5 bases). V was pared by 3 bases and J by 0 bases, with 8 bases between. Per germline, CDR1 GTSNPN and CDR2 SVGIG (reference sequence). The CDR3 covers 14 residues. This CDR3 is CAWRQGPNTGELFF. The CDR3, as DNA: TGTGCCTGGAGGCAGGGCCCGAACACCGGGGAGCTGTTTTTT.

The sample holds a few counts of this clone. Mismatch with germline at one junction end may stem from a read error. This rearrangement joins TRBV7-7 to TRBJ2-7; D perhaps matches TRBD2 (5 bases). The germline gives CDR1 SSHAT, CDR2 FNYEAQ (reference sequence). The CDR3 totals 15 residues. CDR3 nucleotide sequence: TGTGCTAGCAGCTTAGCGCTAGGTCCTCTTGGCGAGCAGTACTTC. This codes for CASSLALGPLGEQYF. The full variable domain, its missing parts supplied by reference TRBV7-7 and TRBJ2-7, is GAGVSQSPRYKVTKRGQDVTLRCDPISSHATLYWYQQALGQGPEFLTYFNYEAQPDKSGLPSDRFSAERPEGSISTLTIQRTEQRDSAMYRCASSLALGPLGEQYFGPGTRLTVT.

The chain has TRBV2 and TRBJ2-1; 12 positions agree with TRBD2. The CDR3 contains 14 residues. The V and J ends lost 4 bases and 11 bases, in that order; junction bases with no gene match: 6. Germline CDR1 reads SNHLY; CDR2 reads FYNNEI. CDR3 sequence (DNA): TGTGCCAGCAGTGCGTCTAGCGGGGGGGGGCAGCAGTTCTTC. It is translated as CASSASSGGGQQFF.

V is TRBV4-1 and J is TRBJ1-4; TRBD1 aligns across 7 bases. This CDR3 comprises 15 residues. Germline V lookup: CDR1 MGHRA, CDR2 YSYEKL. Trimming at V came to 5 bases and at J to 8 bases, leaving 11 bases not matched to a gene. The CDR3 here is CASSEFTGDGEKLFF. The CDR3 DNA follows: TGCGCCAGCAGCGAATTTACAGGGGACGGCGAAAAACTGTTTTTT.

The rearrangement uses TRBV5-4 and TRBJ1-2; 7 positions agree with TRBD1. V was pared by 5 bases and J by 3 bases, with 7 bases of the junction left unmatched. The CDR3 runs 14 residues. CDR1 SGHNT and CDR2 YYREEE come from the germline V gene (reference sequence). CDR3 in amino acids: CASSGQEGDYGYTF. CDR3 DNA: TGTGCCAGCAGTGGACAGGAAGGGGACTATGGCTACACCTTC.

J is TRBJ2-6 and V is TRBV11-3; 7 bases line up with TRBD1. With V trimmed by 8 bases and J by 3 bases, 13 bases remained unmatched. Germline V gene sequence: CDR1 SGHNT, CDR2 YENEEA. The CDR3 has 17 amino acids. CDR3 amino acids: CASSNGNRGDGANVLTF. The CDR3 DNA reads TGTGCCAGCTCGAACGGGAACAGGGGTGATGGGGCCAACGTCCTGACTTTC.

The rearrangement joins TRBV5-4 to TRBJ1-5; tentatively, D is TRBD1 (5 bases). V shed 5 bases and J shed 2 bases, with 20 bases lying between them. From germline, CDR1 is SGHNT and CDR2 YYREEE (reference sequence). The CDR3 consists of 17 residues. The CDR3 loop reads CASRNSGILTCNQPQHF. The CDR3 DNA sequence: TGTGCCAGCAGAAATTCAGGGATTTTGACTTGCAATCAGCCCCAGCATTTT.

The V call is TRBV6-1, the J call TRBJ1-5; D not certain. The V and J ends lost 1 base and 7 bases respectively, with 14 bases between them. The CDR3 contains 15 residues. CDR1 and CDR2 from the germline V gene are MNHNS and SASEGT. CDR3 DNA sequence: TGTGCCAGCAGTGAAGGGGCGCACCCCACCCAGCCCCAGCATTTT. Protein sequence: CASSEGAHPTQPQHF.

In the case of this clone: This specimen includes other DNA sequences encoding the same CDR3. The gene calls are TRBV19 and TRBJ1-5, with TRBD1 matching over 7 bases. Per the germline V gene, CDR1 is LNHDA and CDR2 is SQIVND (reference sequence). This CDR3 has 14 residues. The J segment lost 4 bases and the V segment lost 5 bases, leaving 5 bases of the junction unmatched. The chain's CDR3 is CASSVTGSNQPQHF. CDR3 in DNA: TGTGCCAGTAGTGTGACAGGGAGTAATCAGCCCCAGCATTTT.

This chain links TRBV6-1 with TRBJ2-5; tentative D call: TRBD1 (6 bases). The J call may be wrong; the DNA end is better matched by TRBJ2-7. CDR1 MNHNS and CDR2 SASEGT come from the germline V gene. The CDR3 runs 15 residues. The CDR3 reads CASSEGPRGSYEQYF. The CDR3 nucleotides are TGTGCCAGCAGTGAAGGCCCCAGGGGATCCTACGAGCAGTACTTC.

V usage is TRBV7-6 and J usage is TRBJ2-7, with D possibly TRBD2 on 5 matching bases. Germline V lookup: CDR1 SGHVS, CDR2 FNYEAQ. Deletions cut 4 bases from V and 5 bases from J, with 9 bases between. The CDR3 totals 12 residues. This CDR3 is CASSSGVNEQYF. The CDR3 DNA sequence: TGTGCCAGCAGCTCCGGGGTGAACGAGCAGTACTTC.

CDR3 in amino acids: CASSQGQSNQPQHF. The CDR3 DNA sequence: TGCGCCAGCAGCCAAGGTCAGAGCAATCAGCCCCAGCATTTT. The gene calls are TRBV4-1 and TRBJ1-5; D gene unclear. Trimming left V 1 base short and J 1 base short, with 5 bases between. This CDR3 spans 14 amino acids. Per the germline V gene, CDR1 is MGHRA and CDR2 is YSYEKL.

The V call is TRBV6-5, the J call TRBJ1-2; 7 nucleotides agree with TRBD1. This CDR3 is built from 14 residues. The germline V gene encodes CDR1 MNHEY and CDR2 SVGAGI. The V gene end was trimmed by 0 bases and the J gene end by 5 bases; junction bases not matched to a gene: 3. Here the CDR3 DNA reads TGTGCCAGCAGTTACTCCGGACAGGTTTATGGCTACACCTTC. This translates into CASSYSGQVYGYTF.

V and J are TRBV30 and TRBJ2-1; D is uncertain. Germline CDR1 GTSNPN, CDR2 SVGIG (reference sequence). Deletions cut 2 bases from V and 1 base from J, with 6 bases between. CDR3 length equals 13 residues. The CDR3 loop reads CAWSIASYNEQFF. In DNA form, the CDR3 reads TGTGCCTGGAGTATAGCTTCCTACAATGAGCAGTTCTTC.

Comments on this clone: In the same sample, other DNA sequences code for this CDR3. This chain joins TRBV5-6 and TRBJ2-5, with TRBD1 as a possible D gene (6 bases). CDR1 is SGHDT, CDR2 YYEEEE, per germline. Deletions cut 3 bases from V and 2 bases from J, with 8 bases between. The CDR3 is made up of 13 amino acids. This CDR3 reads CASSSGQQETQYF. DNA for the CDR3: TGTGCCAGCAGCTCTGGACAGCAAGAGACCCAGTACTTC. The full variable domain, with the rest looked up from reference TRBV5-6 and TRBJ2-5, is DAGVTQSPTHLIKTRGQQVTLRCSPKSGHDTVSWYQQALGQGPQFIFQYYEEEERQRGNFPDRFSGHQFPNYSSELNVNALLLGDSALYLCASSSGQQETQYFGPGTRLLVL.